Sequencing of this T cell receptor (beta chain) was carried out in a study of blood T cell repertoires in COVID-19. Study-level information: Acute-phase and convalescent COVID-19 samples originated in the United States, Italy and Spain. In each case, the material was cDNA or gDNA derived from T cells, B-cell-depleted T cells, or PBMCs.

The CDR3 sequence is 16 residues long. The V gene end was trimmed by 6 bases and the J gene end by 1 base; junction bases not matched to a gene: 9. Germline loops: CDR1 MNHNY, CDR2 SVGAGI (reference sequence). Authors' methods: Reference gene primer amplification gave nucleated cell count estimates. This table comes from immunoSEQ multiplex PCR, and its TCRdb copy is limited to in-frame clones, with some not included. The D gene and trimming were derived from the DNA, and the V and J assignments and clone size from that table. Among 200,000 to 250,000 clones, around 87% were seen once, and the ten largest hold approximately 7.2%.

Specimen: peripheral blood. The chain is built from TRBV6-6 and TRBJ1-5, with 7 nucleotides matching TRBD1. The TCR was taken from a woman between 65 and 79 years old with active or convalescent COVID-19. This CDR3 reads CASSPRGDPSNQPQHF. The CDR3 nucleotides are TGTGCCAGCAGCCCCAGGGGGGACCCAAGCAATCAGCCCCAGCATTTT.